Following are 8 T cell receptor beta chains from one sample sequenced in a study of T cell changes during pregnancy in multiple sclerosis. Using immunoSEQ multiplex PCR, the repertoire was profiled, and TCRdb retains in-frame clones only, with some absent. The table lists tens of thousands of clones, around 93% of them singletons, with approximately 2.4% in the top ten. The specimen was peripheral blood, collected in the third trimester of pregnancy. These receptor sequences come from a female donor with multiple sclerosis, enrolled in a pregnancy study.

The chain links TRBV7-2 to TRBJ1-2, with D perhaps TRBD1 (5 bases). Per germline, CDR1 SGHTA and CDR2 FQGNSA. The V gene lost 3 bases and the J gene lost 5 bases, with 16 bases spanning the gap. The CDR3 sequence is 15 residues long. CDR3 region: CASSLEEGRAYGYTF. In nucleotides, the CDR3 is TGTGCCAGCAGCTTGGAGGAGGGCAGGGCTTATGGCTACACCTTC.

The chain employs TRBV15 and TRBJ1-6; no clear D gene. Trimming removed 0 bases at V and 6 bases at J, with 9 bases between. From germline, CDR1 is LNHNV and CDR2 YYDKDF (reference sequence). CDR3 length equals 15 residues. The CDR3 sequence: CATSRDPAGNSPLHF. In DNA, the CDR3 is TGTGCCACCAGCAGAGATCCGGCGGGTAATTCACCCCTCCACTTT.

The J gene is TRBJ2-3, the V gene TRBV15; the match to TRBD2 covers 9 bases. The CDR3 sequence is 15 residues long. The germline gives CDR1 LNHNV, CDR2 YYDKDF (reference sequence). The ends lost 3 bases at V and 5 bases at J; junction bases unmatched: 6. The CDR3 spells CATSSGGGAVDTQYF. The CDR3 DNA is TGTGCCACCAGCAGTGGCGGGGGGGCCGTAGATACGCAGTATTTT.

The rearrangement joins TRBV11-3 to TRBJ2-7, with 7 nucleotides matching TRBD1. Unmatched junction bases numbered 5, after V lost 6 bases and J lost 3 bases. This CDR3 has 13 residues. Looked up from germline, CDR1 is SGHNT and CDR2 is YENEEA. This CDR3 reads CASSRTGGYEQYF. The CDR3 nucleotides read TGTGCCAGCAGTCGGACAGGAGGCTACGAGCAGTACTTC.

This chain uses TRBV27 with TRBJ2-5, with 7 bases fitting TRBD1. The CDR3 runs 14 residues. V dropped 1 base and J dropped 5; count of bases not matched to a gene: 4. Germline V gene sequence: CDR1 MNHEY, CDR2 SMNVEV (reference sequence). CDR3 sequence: CASSLFTGAETQYF. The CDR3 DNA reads TGTGCCAGCAGTTTATTTACAGGGGCGGAGACCCAGTACTTC.

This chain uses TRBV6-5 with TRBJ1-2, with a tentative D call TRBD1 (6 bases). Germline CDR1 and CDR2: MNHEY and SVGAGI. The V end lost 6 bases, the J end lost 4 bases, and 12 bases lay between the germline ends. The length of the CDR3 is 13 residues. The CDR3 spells CASSQGRVYGYTF. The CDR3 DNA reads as TGTGCCAGCAGCCAGGGGAGGGTCTATGGCTACACCTTC.

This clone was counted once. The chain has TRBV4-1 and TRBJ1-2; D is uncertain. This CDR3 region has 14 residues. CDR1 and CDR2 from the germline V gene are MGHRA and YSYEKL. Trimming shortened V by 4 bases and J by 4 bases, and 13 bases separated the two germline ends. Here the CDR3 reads CASSPGGPGYGYTF. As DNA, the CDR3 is TGCGCCAGCAGCCCCGGAGGCCCGGGCTATGGCTACACCTTC.

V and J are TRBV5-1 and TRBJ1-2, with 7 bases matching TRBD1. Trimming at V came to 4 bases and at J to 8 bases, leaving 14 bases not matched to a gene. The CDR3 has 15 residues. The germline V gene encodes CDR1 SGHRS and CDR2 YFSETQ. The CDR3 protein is CASSATLDRPGGYTF. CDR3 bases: TGCGCCAGCAGCGCAACCTTGGACAGGCCTGGAGGCTACACCTTC.